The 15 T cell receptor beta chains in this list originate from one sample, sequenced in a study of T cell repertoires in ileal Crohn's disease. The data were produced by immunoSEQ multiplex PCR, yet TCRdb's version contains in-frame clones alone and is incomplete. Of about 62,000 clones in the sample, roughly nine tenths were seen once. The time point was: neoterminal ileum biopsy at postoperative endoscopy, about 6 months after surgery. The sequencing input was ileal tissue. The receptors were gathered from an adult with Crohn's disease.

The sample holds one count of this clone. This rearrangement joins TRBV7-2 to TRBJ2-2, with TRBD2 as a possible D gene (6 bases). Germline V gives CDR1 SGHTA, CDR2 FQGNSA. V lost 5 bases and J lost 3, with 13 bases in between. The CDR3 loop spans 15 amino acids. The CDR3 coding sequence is TGTGCCAGCAGCCTAGGCGGAGGGTACACCGGGGAGCTGTTTTTT. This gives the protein CASSLGGGYTGELFF.

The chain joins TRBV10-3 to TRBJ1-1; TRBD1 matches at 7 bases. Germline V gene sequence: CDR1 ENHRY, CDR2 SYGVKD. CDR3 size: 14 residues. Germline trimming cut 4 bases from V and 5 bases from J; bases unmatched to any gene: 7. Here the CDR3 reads CAISGLQGRTEAFF. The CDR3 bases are TGTGCCATCAGTGGACTACAGGGGAGGACTGAAGCTTTCTTT.

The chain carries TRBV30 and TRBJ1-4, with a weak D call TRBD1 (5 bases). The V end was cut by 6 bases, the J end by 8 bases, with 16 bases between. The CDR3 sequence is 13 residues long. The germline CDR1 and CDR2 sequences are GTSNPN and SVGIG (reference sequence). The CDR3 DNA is TGTGCCTGTGCCCCAGGGCCGAGGGAAAAACTGTTTTTT. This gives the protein CACAPGPREKLFF.

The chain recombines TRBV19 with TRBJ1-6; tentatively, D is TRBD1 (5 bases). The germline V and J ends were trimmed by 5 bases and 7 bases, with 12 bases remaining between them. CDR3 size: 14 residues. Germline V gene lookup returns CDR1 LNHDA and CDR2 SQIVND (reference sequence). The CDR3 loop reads CASSLQGSNSPLHF. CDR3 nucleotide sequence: TGTGCCAGTAGTCTCCAGGGATCAAATTCACCCCTCCACTTT.

The CDR3 region has the DNA TGTGCCAGCAGTTTGCAGGAGGCTCCAGATACGCAGTATTTT. This gives the protein CASSLQEAPDTQYF. The V gene is TRBV28, the J gene TRBJ2-3, with D possibly TRBD2 on 5 matching bases. Trimming took 3 bases from V and 4 from J, leaving 11 bases between them. Germline V gene lookup returns CDR1 MDHEN and CDR2 SYDVKM. The CDR3 loop spans 14 amino acids.

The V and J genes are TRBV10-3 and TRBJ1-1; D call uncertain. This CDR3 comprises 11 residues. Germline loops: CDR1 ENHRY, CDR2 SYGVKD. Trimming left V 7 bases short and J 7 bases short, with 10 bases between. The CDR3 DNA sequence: TGTGCCATCACCGCGGGTGATGAAGCTTTCTTT. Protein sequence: CAITAGDEAFF.

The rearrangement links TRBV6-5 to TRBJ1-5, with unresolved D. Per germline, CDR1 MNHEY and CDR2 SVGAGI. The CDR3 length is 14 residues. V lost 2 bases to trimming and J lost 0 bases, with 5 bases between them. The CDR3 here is CASSYDNSNQPQHF. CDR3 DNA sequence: TGTGCCAGCAGTTACGACAATAGCAATCAGCCCCAGCATTTT.

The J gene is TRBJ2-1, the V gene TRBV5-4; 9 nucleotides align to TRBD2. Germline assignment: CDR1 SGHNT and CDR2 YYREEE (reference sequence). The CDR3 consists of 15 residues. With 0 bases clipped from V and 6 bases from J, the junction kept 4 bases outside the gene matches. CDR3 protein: CASSLDAGGPNEQFF. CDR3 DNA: TGTGCCAGCAGCTTGGACGCGGGGGGGCCCAATGAGCAGTTCTTC.

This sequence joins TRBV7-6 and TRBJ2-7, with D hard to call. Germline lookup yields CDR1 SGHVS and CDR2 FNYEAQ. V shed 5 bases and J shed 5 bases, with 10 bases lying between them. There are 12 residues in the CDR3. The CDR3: CASSPLGDEQYF. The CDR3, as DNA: TGTGCCAGCAGCCCGCTCGGAGACGAGCAGTACTTC.

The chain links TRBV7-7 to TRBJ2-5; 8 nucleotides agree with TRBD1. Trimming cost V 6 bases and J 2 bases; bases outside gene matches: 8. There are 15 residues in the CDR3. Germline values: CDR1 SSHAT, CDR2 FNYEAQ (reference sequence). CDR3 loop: CASSRQGIRQETQYF. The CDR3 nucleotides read TGTGCCAGCAGTCGACAGGGGATACGGCAAGAGACCCAGTACTTC.

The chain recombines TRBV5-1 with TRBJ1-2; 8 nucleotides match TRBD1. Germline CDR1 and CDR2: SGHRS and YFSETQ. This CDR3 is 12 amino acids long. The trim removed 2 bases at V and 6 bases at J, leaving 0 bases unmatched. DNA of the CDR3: TGCGCCAGCAGCTTACAGGGGGATGGCTACACCTTC. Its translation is CASSLQGDGYTF.

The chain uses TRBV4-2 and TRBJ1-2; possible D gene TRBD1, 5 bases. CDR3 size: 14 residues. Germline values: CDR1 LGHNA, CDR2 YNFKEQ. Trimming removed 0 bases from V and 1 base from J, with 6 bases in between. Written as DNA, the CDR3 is TGTGCCAGCAGCCAAGATCAGGGTAACTATGGCTACACCTTC. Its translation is CASSQDQGNYGYTF.

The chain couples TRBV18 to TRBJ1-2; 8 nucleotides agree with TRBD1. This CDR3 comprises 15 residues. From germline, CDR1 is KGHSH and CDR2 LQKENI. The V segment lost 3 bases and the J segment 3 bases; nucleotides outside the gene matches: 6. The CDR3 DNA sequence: TGTGCCAGCTCACCCGGGGCAGGGGGCGACTATGGCTACACCTTC. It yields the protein CASSPGAGGDYGYTF.

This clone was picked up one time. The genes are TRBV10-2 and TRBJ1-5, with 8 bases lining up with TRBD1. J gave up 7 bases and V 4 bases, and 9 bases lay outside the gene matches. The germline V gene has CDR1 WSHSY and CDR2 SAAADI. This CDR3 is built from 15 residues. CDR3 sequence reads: CASSGTTGEGQPQHF. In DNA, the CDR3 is TGCGCCAGCAGTGGGACGACAGGGGAAGGGCAGCCCCAGCATTTT.

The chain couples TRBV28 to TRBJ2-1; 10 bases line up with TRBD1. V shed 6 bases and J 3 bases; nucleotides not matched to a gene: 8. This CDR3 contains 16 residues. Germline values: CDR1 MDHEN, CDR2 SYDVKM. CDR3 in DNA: TGTGCCAGCAGCCCGCCTGGGACAGGGGTCTACAATGAGCAGTTCTTC. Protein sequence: CASSPPGTGVYNEQFF.